These T cell receptor beta chains were read from a single sample in a study of T cells in Graves' hyperthyroidism and ophthalmopathy. Using its own MiXCR run on the multiplex PCR reads, TCRdb lists one record per CDR3 protein. Of fewer than 200,000 distinct CDR3 sequences detected, less than 10% appear once; the ten largest clones hold around 21%. The specimen was blood. Every receptor here comes from a woman between 18 and 29 years old with Graves' hyperthyroidism that later progressed to Graves' ophthalmopathy. Both conserved end residues are part of each CDR3. D genes are given only for firm matches. Only some rows state a clone size, as once, few, many or a class for expanded clones.

many | TRBJ1-3 | TRBV18 | . | 14 | CASSPSSSGNTIYF | TGTGCCAGCTCACCATCGTCCTCTGGAAACACCATATATTTT
few | TRBJ2-5 | TRBV4-1 | TRBD2 | 15 | CASSHVTSGWETQYF | TGCGCCAGCAGCCATGTGACTAGCGGTTGGGAGACCCAGTACTTC
. | TRBJ2-2 | TRBV6-6 | . | 15 | CASSYNGVYGGELFF | TGTGCCAGCAGTTACAACGGGGTTTATGGCGGGGAGCTGTTTTTT
many | TRBJ1-6 | TRBV7-2 | . | 17 | CASSLGSAGNYNSPLHF | TGTGCCAGCAGCTTAGGGTCGGCGGGGAACTATAATTCACCCCTCCACTTT
few | TRBJ1-2 | TRBV3-1 | TRBD1 | 14 | CASSQGTGLSGYTF | TGTGCCAGCAGCCAAGGGACAGGGCTCAGTGGCTACACCTTC
. | TRBJ1-6 | TRBV5-5 | . | 15 | CASSTTPVKGSPLHF | TGTGCCAGCAGCACGACTCCGGTAAAGGGGTCACCCCTCCACTTT
many | TRBJ2-1 | TRBV24-1 | . | 15 | CATSETYGAYNEQFF | TGTGCCACCAGTGAAACATACGGCGCTTATAATGAGCAGTTCTTC
many | TRBJ1-2 | TRBV7-2 | . | 17 | CASSLAPGLLKNYGYTF | TGTGCCAGCAGCTTAGCGCCCGGACTTCTCAAAAACTATGGCTACACCTTC
many | TRBJ1-1 | TRBV11-2 | TRBD1 | 14 | CASSKDRGLGEAFF | TGTGCCAGCAGCAAGGACAGGGGATTGGGTGAAGCTTTCTTT
many | TRBJ1-1 | TRBV20-1 | . | 15 | CSARDLGDTYTEAFF | TGCAGTGCTAGAGATTTAGGAGACACCTACACTGAAGCTTTCTTT
many | TRBJ2-2 | TRBV29-1 | TRBD1 | 15 | CSARSRGPLGGELFF | TGCAGCGCGAGGTCGAGGGGGCCGTTGGGCGGGGAGCTGTTTTTT
many | TRBJ1-1 | TRBV29-1 | . | 12 | CSVDRRSTEAFF | TGCAGCGTTGATCGGCGGTCCACTGAAGCTTTCTTT
many | TRBJ2-2 | TRBV12-3/TRBV12-4 | TRBD2 | 16 | CASRTGLAGNTGELFF | TGTGCCAGCAGAACGGGGCTAGCGGGAAACACCGGGGAGCTGTTTTTT
many | TRBJ2-2 | TRBV6-4 | TRBD1 | 16 | CASSDSRQGNTGELFF | TGTGCCAGCAGTGACTCGAGACAGGGGAACACCGGGGAGCTGTTTTTT
many | TRBJ2-1 | TRBV27 | TRBD2 | 16 | CASTPSGTSGYNEQFF | TGTGCCAGCACCCCATCCGGGACTAGCGGCTACAATGAGCAGTTCTTC
many | TRBJ2-2 | TRBV11-3 | . | 13 | CASSSTRTGELFF | TGTGCCAGCAGCTCCACTAGGACTGGGGAGCTGTTTTTT
many | TRBJ1-1 | TRBV28 | . | 14 | CASSSPGGGSEAFF | TGTGCCAGCAGTTCCCCCGGGGGAGGGTCTGAAGCTTTCTTT
. | TRBJ1-1 | TRBV9 | . | 15 | CASSVGDNRNTEAFF | TGTGCCAGCAGCGTAGGGGACAACCGGAACACTGAAGCTTTCTTT
few | TRBJ1-3 | TRBV12-3/TRBV12-4 | . | 16 | CASSLIRQSSGNTIYF | TGTGCCAGCAGTTTAATCAGGCAGTCCTCTGGAAACACCATATATTTT
many | TRBJ1-6 | TRBV7-8 | . | 15 | CASSLGAGWNSPLHF | TGTGCCAGCAGCTTAGGGGCAGGGTGGAATTCACCCCTCCACTTT
many | TRBJ2-7 | TRBV20-1 | . | 14 | CSARDGVADYEQYF | TGCAGTGCTAGAGATGGAGTAGCAGACTACGAGCAGTACTTC
many | TRBJ2-5 | TRBV3-1 | TRBD2 | 15 | CASSPSGLAGETQYF | TGTGCCAGCAGCCCCTCGGGACTAGCGGGAGAGACCCAGTACTTC
. | TRBJ2-1 | TRBV7-9 | . | 13 | CASSTSGVSEQFF | TGTGCCAGCAGCACGTCAGGGGTCAGTGAGCAGTTCTTC
many | TRBJ1-1 | TRBV7-9 | . | 14 | CASSYTGLNTEAFF | TGTGCCAGCAGCTATACAGGGCTGAACACTGAAGCTTTCTTT
. | TRBJ2-1 | TRBV11-2 | TRBD2 | 16 | CASSAVTSGRAYEQFF | TGTGCCAGCAGCGCCGTCACTAGCGGGAGGGCCTATGAGCAGTTCTTC
. | TRBJ2-7 | TRBV20-1 | . | 14 | CSATPGQDTGEQYF | TGCAGCGCCACCCCAGGGCAGGACACGGGTGAGCAGTACTTC
. | TRBJ2-1 | TRBV9 | . | 15 | CASGVQGAGYGEQFF | TGTGCCAGCGGGGTCCAGGGCGCCGGTTATGGGGAGCAGTTCTTC
many | TRBJ1-1 | TRBV19 | . | 13 | CASTKTVNTEAFF | TGTGCCAGTACCAAGACAGTGAACACTGAAGCTTTCTTT
many | TRBJ1-5 | TRBV20-1 | . | 14 | CSASDDSSNQPQHF | TGCAGTGCTAGTGACGACAGTAGCAATCAGCCCCAGCATTTT
many | TRBJ2-7 | TRBV27 | TRBD1 | 13 | CASRPTGGIEQYF | TGTGCCAGCCGACCGACAGGGGGAATCGAGCAGTACTTC
few | TRBJ2-3 | TRBV7-8 | . | 15 | CASSLSTTSTDTQYF | TGTGCCAGCAGCTTGAGCACAACTAGCACAGATACGCAGTATTTT